Below are 29 T cell receptor beta chains sequenced from a single sample in a study of blood T cells in healthy people across ages. Then a second PCR, running roughly 7 to 11 cycles, was carried out with a sample-barcoded 5' primer and a J-beta primer mix. A single record per CDR3 protein comes from TCRdb applying MiXCR to the 5' RACE reads. The sample contains some 560,000 distinct CDR3 sequences, around a quarter of which appear only once. These records were also assigned to another study, of T cells of mothers and their children.

The sample comprised blood. Every receptor here comes from a boy between 2 and 10 years old in good health.

Here the CDR3 DNA reads TGCAGTGCCCCGGGACAGGGAATGGACACTGAAGCTTTCTTT. Amino acids: CSAPGQGMDTEAFF. The chain recombines TRBV20-1 with TRBJ1-1; the match to TRBD1 covers 9 bases. Germline assignment: CDR1 DFQATT and CDR2 SNEGSKA (reference sequence). This CDR3 has 14 residues. The ends lost 6 bases at V and 3 bases at J; junction bases unmatched: 8.

This clonotype was counted only a few times. This chain connects TRBV5-1 to TRBJ2-1; maybe TRBD2 (5 bases). The germline V gene has CDR1 SGHRS and CDR2 YFSETQ. V shed 9 bases and J shed 0 bases, with 13 bases lying between them. This CDR3 has 14 amino acids. The CDR3, as DNA: TGCGCCACCCCAACGGGGTTCTCCTACAATGAGCAGTTCTTC. Translated: CATPTGFSYNEQFF.

This clonotype was counted between two and nine times. The V call is TRBV4-3, the J call TRBJ2-1, with D tentatively TRBD1 (6 bases). Germline V gene lookup returns CDR1 LGHNA and CDR2 YSLEER. V lost 2 bases, J lost 2 bases, and 13 bases lay in between. CDR3 length equals 16 residues. In DNA, the CDR3 is TGCGCCAGCAGCCAACTTCTAGGGGGAACCTACAATGAGCAGTTCTTC. It translates to CASSQLLGGTYNEQFF.

A few counts support this clonotype. V is TRBV21-1 and J is TRBJ2-5; the table's D call, TRBD2, was not checked against the DNA. TRBV21-1 constitutes a pseudogene. The CDR3 has 15 residues. CDR3 sequence: CASSKDASWGETQYF. The DNA for the CDR3 is TGTGCCAGCAGCAAAGATGCTAGCTGGGGAGAGACCCAGTACTTC.

Only a few counts were recorded for this clonotype. The V gene is TRBV20-1, the J gene TRBJ2-3; D is undetermined. Trimming removed 6 bases at V and 3 bases at J, with 13 bases between. The germline gives CDR1 DFQATT, CDR2 SNEGSKA (reference sequence). The CDR3 has 13 amino acids. In DNA form, the CDR3 reads TGCAGTGCCAGTTTATCGTATACAGATACGCAGTATTTT. This translates into CSASLSYTDTQYF.

The rearrangement uses TRBV6-1 and TRBJ1-1, with no clear D. The CDR3 is 16 amino acids. CDR1 is MNHNS and CDR2 is SASEGT in the germline V gene. Trimming shortened V by 0 bases and J by 0 bases, and 11 bases separated the two germline ends. CDR3: CASSEAKTYMNTEAFF. The CDR3 DNA sequence: TGTGCCAGCAGTGAAGCCAAGACATATATGAACACTGAAGCTTTCTTT.

The table lists this clonotype with a few counts. The chain couples TRBV7-9 to TRBJ2-3; 8 bases are a match to TRBD2. The CDR3 spans 15 residues. Germline CDR1 is SEHNR and CDR2 is FQNEAQ (reference sequence). The ends lost 5 bases at V and 2 bases at J; junction bases unmatched: 6. CDR3 nucleotides: TGTGCCAGCAGCCCACGAGCGGGAGTCACAGATACGCAGTATTTT. Amino acid sequence: CASSPRAGVTDTQYF.

The table lists this clonotype with a few counts. The CDR3 sequence: CSARVTGRNTEAFF. The CDR3, as DNA: TGCAGTGCTAGAGTGACAGGGAGGAACACTGAAGCTTTCTTT. The chain has TRBV20-1 and TRBJ1-1, with TRBD1 matching over 7 bases. Unmatched junction bases numbered 3, after V lost 1 base and J lost 1 base. This CDR3 is 14 amino acids long. CDR1 and CDR2 (germline): DFQATT, SNEGSKA (reference sequence).

V is TRBV15 and J is TRBJ1-2; TRBD1 might be the D (6 bases). V was shortened by 1 base and J by 8 bases, with 11 bases between the two germline ends. The CDR3 has 13 amino acids. Germline V gene data show CDR1 as LNHNV and CDR2 as YYDKDF (reference sequence). The CDR3 DNA reads TGTGCCACCAGCAGAGCTGGGGGCCGGGGCTACACCTTC. Amino acid sequence: CATSRAGGRGYTF. Looking up the rest from reference TRBV15 and TRBJ1-2 gives the full variable domain: DAMVIQNPRYQVTQFGKPVTLSCSQTLNHNVMYWYQQKSSQAPKLLFHYYDKDFNNEADTPDNFQSRRPNTSFCFLDIRSPGLGDTAMYLCATSRAGGRGYTFGSGTRLTVV.

The CDR3 spells CATSRDSGEAFF. DNA for the CDR3: TGTGCCACCTCCCGGGACAGCGGGGAAGCTTTCTTT. This sequence joins TRBV25-1 and TRBJ1-1, with 7 nucleotides matching TRBD1. CDR1 and CDR2 from the germline V gene are MGHDK and SYGVNS. The CDR3 is 12 residues long. V was pared by 10 bases and J by 8 bases, with 10 bases of the junction left unmatched. Looking up the rest from reference TRBV25-1 and TRBJ1-1 gives the full variable domain: EADIYQTPRYLVIGTGKKITLECSQTMGHDKMYWYQQDPGMELHLIHYSYGVNSTEKGDLSSESTVSRIRTEHFPLTLESARPSHTSQYLCATSRDSGEAFFGQGTRLTVV.

The chain has TRBV12-3 or TRBV12-4 and TRBJ2-3; 9 bases are a match to TRBD1. The CDR3 extends over 15 amino acids. The junction had 9 bases not matched to a gene; V was cut back by 5 bases and J by 6 bases. The DNA for the CDR3 is TGTGCCAGCAGTACCCGGACAGGGGTCCCCGATACGCAGTATTTT. Encoded protein: CASSTRTGVPDTQYF.

This clonotype was counted only a few times. The chain is built from TRBV28 and TRBJ2-3, with unresolved D. Germline loops: CDR1 MDHEN, CDR2 SYDVKM. Trimming left V 3 bases short and J 3 bases short, with 13 bases between. There are 15 residues in the CDR3. CDR3 residues: CASSFQPPTTDTQYF. The DNA for the CDR3 is TGTGCCAGCAGTTTTCAACCCCCCACGACAGATACGCAGTATTTT.

The chain carries TRBV6-5 and TRBJ2-5; TRBD2 matches at 12 bases. The DNA end is more similar to TRBJ2-7, so the J call may be wrong. Germline assignment: CDR1 MNHEY and CDR2 SVGAGI. This CDR3 has 15 amino acids. CDR3 in amino acids: CASSWGLAGIYEQYF. The CDR3 region has the DNA TGTGCCAGCAGTTGGGGACTAGCGGGTATCTACGAGCAGTACTTC.

This clonotype was counted between two and nine times. The chain links TRBV13 to TRBJ2-5; 12 nucleotides match TRBD2. Gene TRBJ2-1 matches the end of the DNA better, so the J call may be wrong. The V gene's germline CDR1 is PRHDT and CDR2 FYEKMQ (reference sequence). The CDR3 consists of 15 residues. In DNA form, the CDR3 reads TGTGCCAGCAGCCTAGCGGGGGGGCTGGGGAATGAGCAGTTCTTC. It translates to CASSLAGGLGNEQFF.

V and J are TRBV6-2 or TRBV6-3 and TRBJ1-5; D may be TRBD1 (6 bases). The CDR3 loop spans 13 amino acids. Germline-derived CDR1 and CDR2 are MNHEY and SVGEGT. The V and J ends lost 8 bases and 5 bases respectively, with 13 bases between them. The CDR3 DNA reads TGTGCCAGCGTCGGGACAAGTTATCAGCCCCAGCATTTT. Translating it yields CASVGTSYQPQHF.

V gene TRBV2 combines with J gene TRBJ2-2; TRBD1 aligns across 9 bases. Per the germline V gene, CDR1 is SNHLY and CDR2 is FYNNEI. V was pared by 8 bases and J by 6 bases, with 10 bases of the junction left unmatched. CDR3 length equals 15 residues. The CDR3 DNA reads as TGTGCCAGCCGTACCAGGACAGGGGCGTCCGGGGAGCTGTTTTTT. Protein product: CASRTRTGASGELFF. The full variable domain, completed using reference TRBV2 and TRBJ2-2, is EPEVTQTPSHQVTQMGQEVILRCVPISNHLYFYWYRQILGQKVEFLVSFYNNEISEKSEIFDDQFSVERPDGSNFTLKIRSTKLEDSAMYFCASRTRTGASGELFFGEGSRLTVL.

This chain connects TRBV6-1 to TRBJ1-4; D not resolved. The CDR3 is 14 amino acids. The germline CDR1 and CDR2 sequences are MNHNS and SASEGT. The V gene lost 3 bases and the J gene lost 3 bases, with 8 bases spanning the gap. CDR3 region: CASSDSRPNEKLFF. CDR3 in DNA: TGTGCCAGCAGTGACAGTCGTCCTAATGAAAAACTGTTTTTT.

This clonotype has just a few counts. The J gene is TRBJ2-5, the V gene TRBV11-3; 8 bases are a match to TRBD2. The CDR3 is 15 residues long. The V gene's germline CDR1 is SGHNT and CDR2 YENEEA. The ends lost 2 bases at V and 5 bases at J; junction bases unmatched: 7. The CDR3 nucleotides read TGTGCCAGCAGCTTACGGGCGGGGGGCGTGGAGACCCAGTACTTC. This gives the protein CASSLRAGGVETQYF.

The chain uses TRBV5-6 and TRBJ2-1; 10 positions match TRBD1. CDR1 and CDR2 from the germline V gene are SGHDT and YYEEEE. Germline trimming cut 1 base from V and 8 bases from J; bases unmatched to any gene: 6. The CDR3 loop spans 15 amino acids. CDR3 protein: CASSLTGQGGDEQFF. As DNA, the CDR3 is TGTGCCAGCAGCTTGACCGGACAGGGGGGGGATGAGCAGTTCTTC. Complete variable domain (other parts from reference TRBV5-6 and TRBJ2-1): DAGVTQSPTHLIKTRGQQVTLRCSPKSGHDTVSWYQQALGQGPQFIFQYYEEEERQRGNFPDRFSGHQFPNYSSELNVNALLLGDSALYLCASSLTGQGGDEQFFGPGTRLTVL.

This clonotype has more than one count but fewer than ten. The rearrangement joins TRBV20-1 to TRBJ2-7; possibly TRBD1 for D (7 bases). Germline V gene sequence: CDR1 DFQATT, CDR2 SNEGSKA (reference sequence). This CDR3 spans 15 amino acids. V lost 3 bases to trimming and J lost 1 base, with 16 bases between them. The CDR3 DNA is TGCAGTGCTAGGGGACAGCGGGCAGGGTCCTACGAGCAGTACTTC. This encodes CSARGQRAGSYEQYF.

This clonotype has only one observation. The rearrangement uses TRBV7-2 and TRBJ2-3; D ambiguous. The germline V and J ends were trimmed by 1 base and 0 bases, with 11 bases remaining between them. The CDR3 sequence is 16 residues long. Germline V CDR1 and CDR2: SGHTA, FQGNSA. CDR3 in amino acids: CASSLDPRTSTDTQYF. In DNA form, the CDR3 reads TGTGCCAGCAGCTTAGATCCGCGGACCAGCACAGATACGCAGTATTTT.

This chain connects TRBV28 to TRBJ2-7, with TRBD2 identical over 8 bases. This CDR3 has 19 amino acids. Unmatched junction bases numbered 16, after V lost 2 bases and J lost 1 base. Germline CDR1 MDHEN, CDR2 SYDVKM. CDR3 loop: CASSLRSWGLDSPSYEQYF. The CDR3 DNA reads as TGTGCCAGCAGTTTAAGGTCTTGGGGACTAGACTCTCCATCCTACGAGCAGTACTTC.

This rearrangement joins TRBV11-2 to TRBJ2-2; TRBD1 matches 7 bases. The germline CDR1 and CDR2 sequences are SGHAT and FQNNGV. V shed 5 bases and J 7 bases; nucleotides not matched to a gene: 16. The CDR3 runs 17 residues. Here the CDR3 reads CASSLPFRGQTNGELFF. For the CDR3, the DNA is TGTGCCAGCAGCCTCCCCTTTAGGGGACAGACAAACGGGGAGCTGTTTTTT.

This clonotype turned up a few times. This chain connects TRBV6-5 to TRBJ2-7, with D unresolved. The CDR3 totals 15 residues. Trimming took off 0 bases at V and 1 base at J, with 10 bases between the two ends. Germline-derived CDR1 and CDR2 are MNHEY and SVGAGI. CDR3 coding DNA: TGTGCCAGCAGTTACTCGAGCCCTCTTTCCTACGAGCAGTACTTC. Translated, it gives CASSYSSPLSYEQYF.

The sample holds a few counts of this clonotype. CDR3 coding DNA: TGTGCCAGCAGCCAAGGACAGGGGAGTAATGAAAAACTGTTTTTT. It is translated as CASSQGQGSNEKLFF. V and J are TRBV4-2 and TRBJ1-4; 8 nucleotides align to TRBD1. Germline CDR1 LGHNA, CDR2 YNFKEQ. V was clipped by 1 base and J by 4 bases; unmatched bases: 2. The length of the CDR3 is 15 residues.

The chain has TRBV18 and TRBJ1-3; D may be TRBD1 (6 bases). Deletions cut 6 bases from V and 0 bases from J, with 15 bases between. The CDR3 spans 16 residues. Germline CDR1 is KGHSH and CDR2 is LQKENI. The CDR3 region is CASSQGQPLSGNTIYF. The CDR3 region has the DNA TGTGCCAGCTCCCAAGGACAGCCCCTCTCTGGAAACACCATATATTTT.

Worth noting for this clonotype: In this CDR3 the conserved last residue, phenylalanine or tryptophan, is missing, so a read error is likely. CDR3 DNA sequence: TGTGCCAGCAGTTTAAGGCGTGCGGAGACCCAGTACCTC. Translation gives CASSLRRAETQYL. The chain is built from TRBV12-3 or TRBV12-4 and TRBJ2-5; D remains unclear. The CDR3 sequence is 13 residues long. V gave up 2 bases and J gave up 5 bases, with 9 bases separating them.

The genes are TRBV5-1 and TRBJ2-3, with D perhaps matching TRBD1 (5 bases). The V gene's germline CDR1 is SGHRS and CDR2 YFSETQ. The V and J ends lost 7 bases and 0 bases respectively, with 12 bases between them. The CDR3 length is 14 residues. CDR3: CASYETGSTDTQYF. Written as DNA, the CDR3 is TGCGCCAGCTACGAAACAGGAAGCACAGATACGCAGTATTTT.

This clonotype was counted a few times. An end of the junction does not agree with germline; a read error may underlie this. The chain links TRBV5-1 to TRBJ2-5, with D uncertain. Looked up from germline, CDR1 is SGHRS and CDR2 is YFSETQ. The CDR3 is 13 amino acids. The CDR3 bases are TGCGCCAGCAGCTTACAGCCTCAAGAGACCCAGTGCTTC. This translates into CASSLQPQETQCF.